The 5 T cell receptor beta chains given below trace back to one sample, sequenced in a study of T cell changes during pregnancy in multiple sclerosis. Profiled with immunoSEQ multiplex PCR; TCRdb holds only in-frame clones, not every one. The table lists roughly 73,000 clones, 85% to 95% of them singletons. The specimen comprised peripheral blood, sampled in the second trimester of pregnancy. Source of these receptors: a female donor in good health, enrolled as a control in a pregnancy study.

Only one count was recorded for this clone. J is TRBJ2-7 and V is TRBV4-2; D perhaps matches TRBD1 (7 bases). The CDR3 has 16 residues. Germline lookup yields CDR1 LGHNA and CDR2 YNFKEQ. Deletions cut 0 bases from V and 4 bases from J, with 16 bases between. In nucleotides, the CDR3 is TGTGCCAGCAGCCAAGAGGTCACAGGGGAGGTTTACGAGCAGTACTTC. Protein product: CASSQEVTGEVYEQYF.

The chain combines TRBV2 with TRBJ1-1; D gene ambiguous. Germline values: CDR1 SNHLY, CDR2 FYNNEI. The length of the CDR3 is 15 residues. V shed 1 base and J shed 0 bases, with 9 bases lying between them. The CDR3 sequence: CASSEGGNMNTEAFF. Written as DNA, the CDR3 is TGTGCCAGCAGTGAAGGCGGTAATATGAACACTGAAGCTTTCTTT.

V and J are TRBV7-2 and TRBJ1-2; 7 bases line up with TRBD1. Per germline, CDR1 SGHTA and CDR2 FQGNSA. The CDR3 has 17 amino acids. The junction had 14 bases not matched to a gene; V was cut back by 7 bases and J by 0 bases. In DNA form, the CDR3 reads TGTGCCAGCACCAAAGAGGGGGCAGTAAGGACTAACTATGGCTACACCTTC. It codes for CASTKEGAVRTNYGYTF. Looking up the rest from reference TRBV7-2 and TRBJ1-2 gives the full variable domain: GAGVSQSPSNKVTEKGKDVELRCDPISGHTALYWYRQSLGQGLEFLIYFQGNSAPDKSGLPSDRFSAERTGGSVSTLTIQRTQQEDSAVYLCASTKEGAVRTNYGYTFGSGTRLTVV.

The chain combines TRBV9 with TRBJ2-5; 8 positions agree with TRBD2. Germline values: CDR1 SGDLS, CDR2 YYNGEE. With V trimmed by 0 bases and J by 5 bases, 9 bases remained unmatched. The CDR3 runs to 16 residues. The CDR3 coding sequence is TGTGCCAGCAGCGTAGCCCAAAGCGGGGGTCTCGAGACCCAGTACTTC. It specifies CASSVAQSGGLETQYF.

The rearrangement joins TRBV4-3 to TRBJ1-1; 7 bases line up with TRBD1. The germline CDR1 and CDR2 sequences are LGHNA and YSLEER. With V trimmed by 5 bases and J by 1 base, 7 bases remained unmatched. The CDR3 runs to 15 residues. CDR3 protein: CASSSTGIGNTEAFF. The CDR3 DNA sequence: TGCGCCAGCAGCTCGACAGGGATTGGGAACACTGAAGCTTTCTTT.